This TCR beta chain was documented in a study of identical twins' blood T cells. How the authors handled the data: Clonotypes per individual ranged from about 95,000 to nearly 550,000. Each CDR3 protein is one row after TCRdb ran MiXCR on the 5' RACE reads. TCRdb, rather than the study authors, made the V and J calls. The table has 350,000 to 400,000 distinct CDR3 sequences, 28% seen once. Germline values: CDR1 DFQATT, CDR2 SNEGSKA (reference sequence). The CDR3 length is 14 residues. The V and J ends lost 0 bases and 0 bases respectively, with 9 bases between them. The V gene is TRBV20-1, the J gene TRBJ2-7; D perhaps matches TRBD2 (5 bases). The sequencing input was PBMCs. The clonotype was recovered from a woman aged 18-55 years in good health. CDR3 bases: TGCAGTGCTAGAGATCCGGGGAGCTCCTACGAGCAGTACTTC. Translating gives CSARDPGSSYEQYF.